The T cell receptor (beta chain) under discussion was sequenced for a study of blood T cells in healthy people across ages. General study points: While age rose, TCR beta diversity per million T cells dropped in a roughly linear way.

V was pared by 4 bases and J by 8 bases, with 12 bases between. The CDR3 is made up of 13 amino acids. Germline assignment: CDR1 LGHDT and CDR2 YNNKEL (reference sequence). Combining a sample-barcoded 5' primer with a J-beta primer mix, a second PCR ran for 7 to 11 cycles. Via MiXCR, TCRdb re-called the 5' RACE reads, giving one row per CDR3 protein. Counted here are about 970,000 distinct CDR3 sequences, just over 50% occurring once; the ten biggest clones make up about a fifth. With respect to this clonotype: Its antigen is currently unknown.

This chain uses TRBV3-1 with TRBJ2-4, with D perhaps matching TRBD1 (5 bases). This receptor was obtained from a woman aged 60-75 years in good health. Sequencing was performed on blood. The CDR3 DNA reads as TGTGCCAGCAGCCGGTATAGCAGGGACATTCAGTACTTC. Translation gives CASSRYSRDIQYF.